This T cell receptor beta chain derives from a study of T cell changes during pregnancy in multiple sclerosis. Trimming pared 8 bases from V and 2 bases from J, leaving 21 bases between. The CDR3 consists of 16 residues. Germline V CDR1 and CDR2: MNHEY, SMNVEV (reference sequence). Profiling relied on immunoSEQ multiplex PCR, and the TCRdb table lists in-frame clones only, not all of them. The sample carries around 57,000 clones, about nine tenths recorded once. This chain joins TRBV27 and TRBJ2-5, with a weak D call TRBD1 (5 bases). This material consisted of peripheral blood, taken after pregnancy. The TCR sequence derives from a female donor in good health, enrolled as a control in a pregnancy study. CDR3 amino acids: CASPPRQGGKQETQYF. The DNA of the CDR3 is TGTGCCAGCCCACCTCGGCAGGGCGGTAAACAAGAGACCCAGTACTTC.